This T cell receptor (beta chain) is drawn from a study of cytomegalovirus exposure and HLA in healthy donors. Study-wide points: Overall, roughly 170 TCR beta chains were annotated as cytomegalovirus-associated. Within the data, a cluster of highly shared sequence variants was likely a sequencing artifact. Several of the most significant clusters appeared linked to common viral pathogens, based on a later analysis.

The ends were cut back, 5 bases at V and 3 bases at J, with 9 bases in the middle. The length of the CDR3 is 13 residues. The germline V gene has CDR1 SGHTA and CDR2 FQGTGA. Amplification used 60 Vbeta primers and 13 Jbeta primers. Method: immunoSEQ multiplex PCR; TCRdb's copy keeps in-frame clones and lacks some. The table has more than 80,000 clones, 60% to 80% seen once. In the case of this clone: What it binds is not known.

The V call is TRBV7-3, the J call TRBJ2-3; D remains unclear. The receptor's source is a man aged 55-75 years in good health and CMV-seronegative. Sequenced sample: PBMCs. The CDR3 DNA sequence: TGTGCCAGCAGCCCCCGGTGGACAGATACGCAGTATTTT. Translated: CASSPRWTDTQYF.